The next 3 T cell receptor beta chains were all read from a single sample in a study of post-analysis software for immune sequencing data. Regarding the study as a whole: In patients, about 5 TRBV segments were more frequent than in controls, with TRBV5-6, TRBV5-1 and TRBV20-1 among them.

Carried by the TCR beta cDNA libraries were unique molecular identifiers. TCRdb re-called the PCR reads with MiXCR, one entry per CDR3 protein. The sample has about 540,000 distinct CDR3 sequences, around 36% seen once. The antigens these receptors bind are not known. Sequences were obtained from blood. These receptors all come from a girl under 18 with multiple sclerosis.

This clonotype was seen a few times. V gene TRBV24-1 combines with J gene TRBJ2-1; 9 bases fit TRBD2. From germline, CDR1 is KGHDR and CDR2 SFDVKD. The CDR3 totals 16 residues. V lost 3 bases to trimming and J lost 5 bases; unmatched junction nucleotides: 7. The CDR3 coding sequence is TGTGCCACCAGTGATGCCAGCGGGGGGCCCCACAATGAGCAGTTCTTC. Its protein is CATSDASGGPHNEQFF.

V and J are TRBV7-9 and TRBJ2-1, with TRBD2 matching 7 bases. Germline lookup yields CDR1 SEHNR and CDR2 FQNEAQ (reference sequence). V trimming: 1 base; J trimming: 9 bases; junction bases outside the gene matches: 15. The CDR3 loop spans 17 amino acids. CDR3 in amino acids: CASSLVVGAGIRVEQFF. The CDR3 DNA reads TGTGCCAGCAGCTTAGTTGTTGGAGCGGGGATAAGGGTTGAGCAGTTCTTC.

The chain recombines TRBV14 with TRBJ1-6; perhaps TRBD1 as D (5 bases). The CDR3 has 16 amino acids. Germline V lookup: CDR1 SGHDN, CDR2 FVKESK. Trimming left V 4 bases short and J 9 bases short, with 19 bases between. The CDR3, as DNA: TGTGCCAGCAGCCGATATGGAAGGGGCGGCTTTTCACCCCTCCACTTT. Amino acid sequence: CASSRYGRGGFSPLHF.